This TCR beta chain was identified during a study of Ad26.COV2.S vaccination and SARS-CoV-2 variants (dated by TCRdb to about 2021). Study-level background: Vaccine-arm donors were drawn from COV1001, a multicentre, randomized, double-blind, placebo-controlled phase I-IIa trial of Ad26.COV2.S in healthy adults. Sequencing of the TCRbeta repertoire served to evaluate the specificity and breadth of SARS-CoV-2-reactive T cell receptors following Ad26.COV2.S vaccination. Dosing of Ad26.COV2.S was intramuscular, at either 5x10^10 or 1x10^11 viral particles, delivered as one shot or as two shots spaced 56 days apart. Throughout the experiments and outcome assessment, investigators stayed blinded to trial group allocation. A total of some 30 samples were included in the TCR-sequenced set, comprising some 20 Ad26.COV2.S vaccine recipients, 5 placebo recipients and 8 SARS-CoV-2 convalescent individuals. Trial participants were randomized into five groups of five: low-dose or high-dose Ad26.COV2.S given once or twice, or placebo on both occasions. General conclusions and limits of the study: The authors noted that total T cell responses may have been underestimated by the TCR breadth and depth analyses. Compared with placebo recipients, Ad26.COV2.S recipients showed higher spike-specific TCR breadth (P = 0.0014). Substantial breadth of spike-specific CD8+ and CD4+ T cell responses was reported after vaccination. Vaccine and placebo recipients had comparable non-spike TCR breadth, which fits with the vaccine containing only spike. Comparing responses between vaccine doses or regimens was not something the study was powered to do.

V is shortened by 5 bases, J by 0 bases, and the region joining them spans 10 bases. The CDR3 has 14 amino acids, counting the end cysteine and phenylalanine. Of all the DNA, just the CDR3 is kept, 42 bases in frame from base 1. CDR1 SGHTA and CDR2 FQGNSA are derived from the germline V gene. With respect to this clone: It has no known antigen specificity. No base quality information exists; no much larger clone differs at one position.

The treatment or condition label corresponds to: roughly 19 received Ad26.COV2.S at low or high dose, single or two shots; 5 received placebo; per-sample allocation not given. For vaccine and placebo recipients, repertoires were sequenced using samples collected on day 63 after the first injection. In Cohort 1b, around 25 adults aged 18-55 years were enrolled at a single site in Boston, USA, between 29 July and 7 August 2020. Ad26.COV2.S was a replication-incompetent adenovirus type 26 vector expressing a prefusion-stabilized SARS-CoV-2 spike protein from the original Wuhan strain. The immunoSEQ Assay was the method used to sequence TCRbeta CDR3 regions. After extraction, genomic DNA underwent amplification by bias-controlled multiplex PCR, followed by high-throughput sequencing. Turning to the authors' computational methods: To quantify the absolute abundance of every unique TCRbeta CDR3 region, sequences were collapsed and filtered. T cell fraction was estimated by normalizing TCRbeta template counts to usable DNA, which was measured by amplifying reference genes present in all nucleated cells. Repertoire TCRs were annotated as SARS-CoV-2-specific when V gene, CDR3 amino acid sequence and J gene were exactly matched to a known reactive TCR set. The reference SARS-CoV-2 TCR set was derived from MIRA and filtered for enrichment in COVID-19-positive ImmuneCODE repertoires, a step that removed public or cross-reactive TCRs. Using the MIRA antigens, annotated TCRs were further analysed by specific ORF or by position within an ORF. Breadth was defined as the number of annotated unique rearrangements divided by the total number of unique productive rearrangements, and depth was defined as the summed frequency of the annotated unique rearrangements. Two-sided Wilcoxon rank-sum tests were used to compare TCR breadth between groups. As stored in TCRdb, this immuneACCESS dataset retains in-frame rearrangements with V and J assigned. A fraction of the clones does not appear; measured against another copy, unresolved V genes explain less than half of the discrepancy, and the remainder lacks a known reason. V, J and clone size were drawn from that table, and D and trimming were deduced from the DNA. The sample table holds about 330,000 clones, of which roughly nine tenths were seen once. The ten largest clones add up to 5.5% of the sample.

This sequence uses TRBV7-2 and TRBJ2-5; matching of 5 bases hints at TRBD2 as the D gene. Sample: peripheral blood, taken in a trial of Ad26.COV2.S vaccine versus placebo. This receptor was taken from a person between 18 and 65 years old who received the Ad26.COV2.S COVID-19 vaccine or a placebo. The CDR3 reads as follows: CASSEGVYQETQYF. The DNA is TGTGCCAGCAGCGAGGGCGTGTACCAAGAGACCCAGTACTTC.